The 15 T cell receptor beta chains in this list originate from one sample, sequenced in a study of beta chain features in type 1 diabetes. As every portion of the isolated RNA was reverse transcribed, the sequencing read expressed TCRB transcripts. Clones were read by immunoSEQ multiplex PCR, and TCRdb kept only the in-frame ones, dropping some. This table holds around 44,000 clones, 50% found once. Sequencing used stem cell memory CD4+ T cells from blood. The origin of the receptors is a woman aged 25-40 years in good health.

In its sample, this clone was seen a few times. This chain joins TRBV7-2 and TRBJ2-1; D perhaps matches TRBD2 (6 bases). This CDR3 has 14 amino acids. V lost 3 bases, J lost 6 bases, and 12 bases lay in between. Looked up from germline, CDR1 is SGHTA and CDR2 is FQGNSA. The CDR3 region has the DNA TGTGCCAGCAGCTTTGTCCGGGAGAGCAATGAGCAGTTCTTC. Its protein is CASSFVRESNEQFF. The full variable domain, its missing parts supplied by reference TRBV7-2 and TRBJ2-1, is GAGVSQSPSNKVTEKGKDVELRCDPISGHTALYWYRQSLGQGLEFLIYFQGNSAPDKSGLPSDRFSAERTGGSVSTLTIQRTQQEDSAVYLCASSFVRESNEQFFGPGTRLTVL.

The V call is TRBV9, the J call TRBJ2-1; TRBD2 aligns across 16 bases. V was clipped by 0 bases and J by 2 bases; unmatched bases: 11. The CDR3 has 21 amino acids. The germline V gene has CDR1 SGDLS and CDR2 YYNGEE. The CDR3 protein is CASSVGLPGLAGGVTYNEQFF. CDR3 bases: TGTGCCAGCAGCGTAGGGCTACCGGGACTAGCGGGGGGGGTTACCTACAATGAGCAGTTCTTC.

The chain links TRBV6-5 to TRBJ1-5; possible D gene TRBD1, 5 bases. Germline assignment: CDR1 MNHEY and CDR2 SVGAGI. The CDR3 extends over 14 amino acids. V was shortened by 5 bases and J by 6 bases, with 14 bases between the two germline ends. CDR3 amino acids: CASSTTGVGQPQHF. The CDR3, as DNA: TGTGCCAGCAGTACCACGGGGGTAGGTCAGCCCCAGCATTTT.

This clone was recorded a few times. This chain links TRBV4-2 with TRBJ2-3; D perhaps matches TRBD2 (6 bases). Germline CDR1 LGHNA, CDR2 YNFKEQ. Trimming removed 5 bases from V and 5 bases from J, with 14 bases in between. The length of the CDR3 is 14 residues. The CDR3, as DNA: TGTGCCAGCAGCTTAAGACTAGGCGGAGATACGCAGTATTTT. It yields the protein CASSLRLGGDTQYF.

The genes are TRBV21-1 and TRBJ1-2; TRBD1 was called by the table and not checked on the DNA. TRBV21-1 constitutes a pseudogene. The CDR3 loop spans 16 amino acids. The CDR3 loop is CASSKIRTGFNYGYTF. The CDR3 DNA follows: TGTGCCAGCAGCAAAATCCGGACAGGATTTAACTATGGCTACACCTTC.

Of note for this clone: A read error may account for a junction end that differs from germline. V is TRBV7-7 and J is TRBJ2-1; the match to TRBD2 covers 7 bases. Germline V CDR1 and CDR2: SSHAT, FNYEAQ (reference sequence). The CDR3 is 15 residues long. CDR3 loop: CASSLVGGSYNEQFF. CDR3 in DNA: TGTGCTAGCAGCTTAGTAGGCGGGAGTTACAATGAGCAGTTCTTC.

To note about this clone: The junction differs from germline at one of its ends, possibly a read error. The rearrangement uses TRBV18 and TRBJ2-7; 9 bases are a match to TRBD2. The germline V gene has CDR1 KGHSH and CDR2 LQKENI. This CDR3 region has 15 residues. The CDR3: CASSPPGGRAYEQYF. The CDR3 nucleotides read TGTGCCAGCTCTCCACCCGGCGGGAGGGCCTACGAGCAGTACTTC. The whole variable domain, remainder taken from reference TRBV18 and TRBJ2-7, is NAGVMQNPRHLVRRRGQEARLRCSPMKGHSHVYWYRQLPEEGLKFMVYLQKENIIDESGMPKERFSAEFPKEGPSILRIQQVVRGDSAAYFCASSPPGGRAYEQYFGPGTRLTVT.

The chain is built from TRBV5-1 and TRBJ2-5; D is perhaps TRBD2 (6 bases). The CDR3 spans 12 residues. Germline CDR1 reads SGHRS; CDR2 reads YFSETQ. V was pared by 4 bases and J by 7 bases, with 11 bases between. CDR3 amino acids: CASSVSEGTQYF. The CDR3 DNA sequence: TGCGCCAGCAGCGTCTCGGAGGGGACCCAGTACTTC.

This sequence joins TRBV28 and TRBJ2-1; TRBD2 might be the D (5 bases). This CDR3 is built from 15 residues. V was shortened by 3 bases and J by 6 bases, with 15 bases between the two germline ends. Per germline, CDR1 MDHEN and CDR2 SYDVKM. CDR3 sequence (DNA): TGTGCCAGCAGTTTGCGGGCTAGCAGACGCAATGAGCAGTTCTTC. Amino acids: CASSLRASRRNEQFF. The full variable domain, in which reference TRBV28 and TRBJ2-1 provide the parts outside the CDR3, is DVKVTQSSRYLVKRTGEKVFLECVQDMDHENMFWYRQDPGLGLRLIYFSYDVKMKEKGDIPEGYSVSREKKERFSLILESASTNQTSMYLCASSLRASRRNEQFFGPGTRLTVL.

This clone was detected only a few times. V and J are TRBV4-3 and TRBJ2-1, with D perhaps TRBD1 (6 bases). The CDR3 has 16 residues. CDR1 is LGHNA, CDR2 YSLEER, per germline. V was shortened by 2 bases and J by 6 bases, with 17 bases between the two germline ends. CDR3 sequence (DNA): TGCGCCAGCAGCCAATTTACAGGGAGACCATTCAATGAGCAGTTCTTC. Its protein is CASSQFTGRPFNEQFF.

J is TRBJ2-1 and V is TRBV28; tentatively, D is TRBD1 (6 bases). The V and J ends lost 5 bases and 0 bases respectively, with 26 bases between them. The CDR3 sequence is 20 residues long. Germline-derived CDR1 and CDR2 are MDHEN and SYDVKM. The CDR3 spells CASSPRPGTRSGASYNEQFF. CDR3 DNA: TGTGCCAGCAGTCCCCGTCCCGGGACACGCTCCGGGGCCTCCTACAATGAGCAGTTCTTC. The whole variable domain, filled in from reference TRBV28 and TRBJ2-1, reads DVKVTQSSRYLVKRTGEKVFLECVQDMDHENMFWYRQDPGLGLRLIYFSYDVKMKEKGDIPEGYSVSREKKERFSLILESASTNQTSMYLCASSPRPGTRSGASYNEQFFGPGTRLTVL.

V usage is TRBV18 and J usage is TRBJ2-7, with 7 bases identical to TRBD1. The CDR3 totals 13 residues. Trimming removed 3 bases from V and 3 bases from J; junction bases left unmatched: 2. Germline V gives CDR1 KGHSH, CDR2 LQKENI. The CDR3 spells CASSPGQDYEQYF. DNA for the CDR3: TGTGCCAGCTCACCCGGACAGGACTACGAGCAGTACTTC.

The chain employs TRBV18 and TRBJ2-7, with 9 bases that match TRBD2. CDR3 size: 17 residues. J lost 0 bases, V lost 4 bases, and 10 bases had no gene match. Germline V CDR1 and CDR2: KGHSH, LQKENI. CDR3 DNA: TGTGCCAGCTCACACTCGTTAGCGGGAGAAAGCTCCTACGAGCAGTACTTC. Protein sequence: CASSHSLAGESSYEQYF.

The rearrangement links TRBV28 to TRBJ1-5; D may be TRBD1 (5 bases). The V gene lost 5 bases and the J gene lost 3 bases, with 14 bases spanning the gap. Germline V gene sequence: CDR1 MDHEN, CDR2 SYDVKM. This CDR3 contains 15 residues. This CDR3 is CASSQPRDFNQPQHF. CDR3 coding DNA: TGTGCCAGCAGTCAACCTCGGGACTTCAATCAGCCCCAGCATTTT.

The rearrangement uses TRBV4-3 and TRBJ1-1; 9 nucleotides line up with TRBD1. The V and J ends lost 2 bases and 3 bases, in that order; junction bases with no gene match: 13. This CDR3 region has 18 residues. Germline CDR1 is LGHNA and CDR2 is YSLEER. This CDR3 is CASSQTPGQGVLDTEAFF. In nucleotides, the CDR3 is TGCGCCAGCAGCCAAACCCCGGGACAGGGAGTGCTCGACACTGAAGCTTTCTTT.